This T cell receptor (beta chain) was sequenced in a study of response to subunit inactivated influenza vaccine. The study, taken as a whole, reports: Every seasonal influenza vaccination brings in few new T cells, the authors suggested.

There are 14 residues in the CDR3. Germline V gives CDR1 SGHNT, CDR2 YYREEE (reference sequence). V was cut by 0 bases and J by 9 bases, with 13 bases left in between. Details on this clonotype: Its antigen is still unknown.

TCRdb analysed the RT-PCR reads with MiXCR anew, one entry per CDR3 protein. The sample contains hundreds of thousands of distinct CDR3 sequences, 10% to 15% of which appear only once. This chain connects TRBV5-4 to TRBJ2-1, with D perhaps being TRBD1 or TRBD2 (5 bases each). The material sequenced was non-naive T cells sorted from PBMCs, taken 14 days before vaccination. The clonotype comes from a man between 45 and 60 years old who received an inactivated influenza vaccine. CDR3 sequence reads: CASSLAIRAGEQFF. CDR3 coding DNA: TGTGCCAGCAGCTTGGCGATCAGGGCGGGTGAGCAGTTCTTC.